The 30 T cell receptor beta chains below were found in one sample sequenced in a study of T cell responses to AZD1222 COVID-19 vaccine. Some clones are missing from TCRdb's copy, which holds only in-frame ones; the method was immunoSEQ multiplex PCR. The repertoire holds tens of thousands of clones, with approximately 90% as singletons. The sequenced sample was peripheral blood, obtained on day 0 of AZD1222 vaccination. The receptors here all came from an adult in good health.

This clone was seen a few times. The chain employs TRBV12-3 or TRBV12-4 and TRBJ2-7; either TRBD1 or TRBD2 may fit D (5 bases each). The CDR3 is 13 amino acids. V was cut by 3 bases and J by 3 bases, with 9 bases left in between. The chain's CDR3 is CASSLGESYEQYF. The CDR3 nucleotides are TGTGCCAGCAGTTTGGGGGAAAGCTACGAGCAGTACTTC.

Note on this clone: Other DNA sequences in this sample translate to the same CDR3. The CDR3 DNA sequence: TGTGCCAGCAGCTTTAGGACAGATACGCAGTATTTT. Translated, it gives CASSFRTDTQYF. The V and J genes are TRBV5-4 and TRBJ2-3; D is unclear. The CDR3 has 12 amino acids. The germline gives CDR1 SGHNT, CDR2 YYREEE (reference sequence). The V gene lost 2 bases and the J gene lost 3 bases, with 4 bases spanning the gap.

The CDR3 nucleotides are TGTGCCAGCAGAACCTTTGGGAGCTCCTACAATGAGCAGTTCTTC. This translates into CASRTFGSSYNEQFF. The rearrangement links TRBV7-2 to TRBJ2-1; D possibly corresponds to TRBD2 (5 bases). This CDR3 is built from 15 residues. CDR1 and CDR2 (germline): SGHTA, FQGNSA. Trimming removed 6 bases from V and 0 bases from J, with 12 bases in between.

The rearrangement links TRBV9 to TRBJ1-5, with D possibly being TRBD1 (5 bases). The CDR3 contains 15 residues. Germline V CDR1 and CDR2: SGDLS, YYNGEE. V shed 3 bases and J shed 0 bases, with 10 bases lying between them. CDR3: CASSAGPHSNQPQHF. The CDR3 DNA sequence: TGTGCCAGCAGCGCAGGGCCGCATAGCAATCAGCCCCAGCATTTT.

J is TRBJ1-1 and V is TRBV19; D gene unclear. The CDR3 sequence is 14 residues long. The V end lost 4 bases, the J end lost 5 bases, and 14 bases lay between the germline ends. In germline, CDR1 is LNHDA, CDR2 SQIVND (reference sequence). CDR3 DNA sequence: TGTGCCAGTAGTAGGCCGATCGGAATGACTGAAGCTTTCTTT. Encoded protein: CASSRPIGMTEAFF.

The CDR3 sequence: CASSKGGGNTGELFF. CDR3 coding DNA: TGTGCCAGCAGCAAGGGGGGAGGGAACACCGGGGAGCTGTTTTTT. The chain recombines TRBV5-4 with TRBJ2-2; either TRBD1 or TRBD2 may supply D (6 bases each). Trimming took off 4 bases at V and 1 base at J, with 11 bases between the two ends. The CDR3 is 15 amino acids. CDR1 and CDR2 from the germline V gene are SGHNT and YYREEE (reference sequence).

The table lists this clone with a count of one. The gene calls are TRBV1 and TRBJ2-5; the table assigns TRBD2, which was not confirmed against the DNA. TRBV1 corresponds to a pseudogene. The CDR3 is 17 amino acids. The CDR3: CTSSQVCRASRKETQYF. CDR3 nucleotide sequence: TGCACCAGCAGCCAAGTTTGTCGGGCTAGCAGAAAAGAGACCCAGTACTTC.

Comments on this clone: This specimen includes other DNA sequences encoding the same CDR3. V and J are TRBV19 and TRBJ1-3, with D tentatively TRBD1 (5 bases). Looked up from germline, CDR1 is LNHDA and CDR2 is SQIVND (reference sequence). Trimming removed 4 bases from V and 0 bases from J, with 7 bases in between. The CDR3 is made up of 14 amino acids. The CDR3: CASSRGYSGNTIYF. CDR3 bases: TGTGCCAGTAGTAGGGGCTACTCTGGAAACACCATATATTTT.

CDR3 coding DNA: TGCGCCAGCAGCGATGGACAGGGAGGATGGGAAAAACTGTTTTTT. Protein: CASSDGQGGWEKLFF. The chain uses TRBV5-1 and TRBJ1-4; 8 nucleotides match TRBD1. This CDR3 spans 15 amino acids. CDR1 is SGHRS and CDR2 is YFSETQ in the germline V gene. J lost 8 bases, V lost 4 bases, and 10 bases had no gene match.

This clone was seen only a few times. This sequence joins TRBV7-2 and TRBJ1-4; D possibly corresponds to TRBD1 (6 bases). The CDR3 extends over 15 amino acids. Germline lookup yields CDR1 SGHTA and CDR2 FQGNSA. Trimming pared 4 bases from V and 6 bases from J, leaving 15 bases between. The CDR3 sequence: CASSSRKGGDEKLFF. The CDR3 DNA is TGTGCCAGCAGCTCCCGTAAGGGGGGAGATGAAAAACTGTTTTTT.

The genes are TRBV4-1 and TRBJ1-2, with D tentatively TRBD1 (6 bases). The CDR3 totals 15 residues. V was shortened by 4 bases and J by 6 bases, with 18 bases between the two germline ends. The germline V gene has CDR1 MGHRA and CDR2 YSYEKL. The CDR3 DNA follows: TGCGCCAGCAGCCCTCGGACAGTAGGGGTCCATGGCTACACCTTC. Translated, it gives CASSPRTVGVHGYTF.

This chain joins TRBV7-9 and TRBJ1-5, with no clear D. In germline, CDR1 is SEHNR, CDR2 FQNEAQ (reference sequence). The CDR3 contains 13 residues. V dropped 5 bases and J dropped 4 bases, with 9 bases sitting between them. The CDR3 bases are TGTGCCAGCAGCAGAGATGCAAATCAGCCCCAGCATTTT. Protein: CASSRDANQPQHF.

The chain carries TRBV5-1 and TRBJ1-2, with D possibly TRBD1 on 5 matching bases. V shed 7 bases and J shed 3 bases, with 13 bases lying between them. The CDR3 sequence is 13 residues long. Per germline, CDR1 SGHRS and CDR2 YFSETQ. The CDR3 region has the DNA TGCGCCAGCGCCCTACAGGATGACTATGGCTACACCTTC. Translation: CASALQDDYGYTF. Full variable domain (missing parts from reference TRBV5-1 and TRBJ1-2): KAGVTQTPRYLIKTRGQQVTLSCSPISGHRSVSWYQQTPGQGLQFLFEYFSETQRNKGNFPGRFSGRQFSNSRSEMNVSTLELGDSALYLCASALQDDYGYTFGSGTRLTVV.

Only a few counts were recorded for this clone. The chain combines TRBV14 with TRBJ1-2, with D maybe TRBD1 (5 bases). CDR3 length equals 15 residues. In germline, CDR1 is SGHDN, CDR2 FVKESK. V lost 1 base to trimming and J lost 7 bases, with 16 bases between them. The DNA of the CDR3 is TGTGCCAGCAGCCAAGTACGGGGAGGGGTTGGTGGCTACACCTTC. Amino acids: CASSQVRGGVGGYTF. Full variable domain (outside the CDR3, taken from reference TRBV14 and TRBJ1-2): EAGVTQFPSHSVIEKGQTVTLRCDPISGHDNLYWYRRVMGKEIKFLLHFVKESKQDESGMPNNRFLAERTGGTYSTLKVQPAELEDSGVYFCASSQVRGGVGGYTFGSGTRLTVV.

The rearrangement uses TRBV19 and TRBJ2-7; D is unclear. Trimming took off 5 bases at V and 2 bases at J, with 10 bases between the two ends. Germline lookup yields CDR1 LNHDA and CDR2 SQIVND (reference sequence). The CDR3 is 13 residues long. In DNA form, the CDR3 reads TGTGCCAGTAGTTCCACTGCCCCCTACGAGCAGTACTTC. As protein: CASSSTAPYEQYF. Looking up the rest from reference TRBV19 and TRBJ2-7 gives the full variable domain: DGGITQSPKYLFRKEGQNVTLSCEQNLNHDAMYWYRQDPGQGLRLIYYSQIVNDFQKGDIAEGYSVSREKKESFPLTVTSAQKNPTAFYLCASSSTAPYEQYFGPGTRLTVT.

The gene calls are TRBV7-6 and TRBJ2-2; TRBD2 agrees at 10 bases. Trimming cost V 5 bases and J 0 bases; bases outside gene matches: 6. CDR3 size: 17 residues. CDR1 SGHVS and CDR2 FNYEAQ come from the germline V gene. Here the CDR3 reads CASSNSLAGANTGELFF. In DNA form, the CDR3 reads TGTGCCAGCAGCAACTCTCTAGCGGGAGCGAACACCGGGGAGCTGTTTTTT.

This chain links TRBV15 with TRBJ1-2, with D unclear. The CDR3 spans 15 residues. Germline CDR1 reads LNHNV; CDR2 reads YYDKDF (reference sequence). The V end lost 3 bases, the J end lost 4 bases, and 15 bases lay between the germline ends. CDR3 coding DNA: TGTGCCACCAGCAGTTGGCCGATAGGAAGCTATGGCTACACCTTC. It is translated as CATSSWPIGSYGYTF.

The V call is TRBV6-2 or TRBV6-3, the J call TRBJ1-1, with 7 bases lining up with TRBD1. Germline V lookup: CDR1 MNHEY, CDR2 SVGEGT. CDR3 length: 17 amino acids. The trim removed 2 bases at V and 4 bases at J, leaving 13 bases unmatched. Written as DNA, the CDR3 is TGTGCCAGCAGTTACACGCCATCTCAGGGGGTGCTCACTGAAGCTTTCTTT. It is translated as CASSYTPSQGVLTEAFF.

The sample holds one count of this clone. The chain joins TRBV27 to TRBJ2-1; TRBD2 aligns across 10 bases. From germline, CDR1 is MNHEY and CDR2 SMNVEV (reference sequence). V gave up 2 bases and J gave up 4 bases; unmatched junction bases: 2. The CDR3 contains 15 residues. CDR3 sequence reads: CASSLVAGGYNEQFF. CDR3 DNA: TGTGCCAGCAGTTTAGTAGCGGGGGGATACAATGAGCAGTTCTTC.

This clone was counted a few times. CDR3 loop: CASSLRGSSNEQYF. In DNA form, the CDR3 reads TGTGCCAGCAGTTTACGAGGCAGTTCGAACGAGCAGTACTTC. This sequence joins TRBV27 and TRBJ2-7, with D hard to call. Trimming cost V 2 bases and J 5 bases, with 13 bases left between them. The CDR3 consists of 14 residues. Germline CDR1 reads MNHEY; CDR2 reads SMNVEV (reference sequence).

This clone was seen only once. This chain uses TRBV6-5 with TRBJ2-7; 14 positions match TRBD2. The germline gives CDR1 MNHEY, CDR2 SVGAGI. CDR3 length equals 16 residues. V was pared by 3 bases and J by 8 bases, with 9 bases of the junction left unmatched. CDR3 in DNA: TGTGCCAGCAGTTATTCCGGGACTAGCGGGAGAGGAAAGCAGTACTTC. It translates to CASSYSGTSGRGKQYF.

The gene calls are TRBV9 and TRBJ2-1; TRBD1 matches 8 bases. Trimming at V came to 3 bases and at J to 7 bases, leaving 6 bases not matched to a gene. This CDR3 contains 14 residues. Germline assignment: CDR1 SGDLS and CDR2 YYNGEE. The CDR3 DNA is TGTGCCAGCAGCGATCGGACAGGGTGGAATGAGCAGTTCTTC. This gives the protein CASSDRTGWNEQFF.

As for this clone: Other DNA sequences within the sample encode an identical CDR3. This chain joins TRBV2 and TRBJ1-5; D unresolved. V was shortened by 1 base and J by 3 bases, with 7 bases between the two germline ends. Germline V lookup: CDR1 SNHLY, CDR2 FYNNEI. The CDR3 contains 14 residues. The CDR3 here is CASSEVTVNQPQHF. In nucleotides, the CDR3 is TGTGCCAGCAGTGAAGTGACCGTCAATCAGCCCCAGCATTTT. Full variable domain (outside the CDR3, taken from reference TRBV2 and TRBJ1-5): EPEVTQTPSHQVTQMGQEVILRCVPISNHLYFYWYRQILGQKVEFLVSFYNNEISEKSEIFDDQFSVERPDGSNFTLKIRSTKLEDSAMYFCASSEVTVNQPQHFGDGTRLSIL.

The V and J genes are TRBV10-3 and TRBJ2-1; possible D gene TRBD2, 6 bases. Germline lookup yields CDR1 ENHRY and CDR2 SYGVKD. The CDR3 covers 12 residues. V lost 5 bases and J 9 bases, leaving 11 bases between the germline ends. The DNA of the CDR3 is TGTGCCATCAGTCCGTTGGGGGGTGAGCAGTTCTTC. Its protein is CAISPLGGEQFF.

This sequence joins TRBV19 and TRBJ2-2; 8 nucleotides agree with TRBD1. Germline values: CDR1 LNHDA, CDR2 SQIVND (reference sequence). The trim removed 0 bases at V and 5 bases at J, leaving 5 bases unmatched. The CDR3 spans 16 residues. DNA for the CDR3: TGTGCCAGTAGTATAGATCTCAGGGGGCGGACCGGGGAGCTGTTTTTT. Translated: CASSIDLRGRTGELFF.

V and J are TRBV6-5 and TRBJ1-2; 7 nucleotides agree with TRBD1. The CDR3 totals 15 residues. Germline CDR1 and CDR2: MNHEY and SVGAGI. The V and J ends lost 5 bases and 2 bases, in that order; junction bases with no gene match: 8. CDR3 DNA: TGTGCCAGCAGTCCGACAGGGAGTCGGAACTATGGCTACACCTTC. Translated, it gives CASSPTGSRNYGYTF.

This chain joins TRBV18 and TRBJ2-7, with unresolved D. Germline values: CDR1 KGHSH, CDR2 LQKENI. The V end was cut by 3 bases, the J end by 6 bases, with 12 bases between. This CDR3 has 13 residues. The CDR3 sequence: CASSPPSEAEQYF. DNA for the CDR3: TGTGCCAGCTCACCCCCTTCTGAAGCCGAGCAGTACTTC.

The rearrangement links TRBV3-1 (or the pseudogene TRBV3-2) to TRBJ2-1, with D uncertain. V was pared by 4 bases and J by 8 bases, with 6 bases between. There are 11 residues in the CDR3. Germline V CDR1 and CDR2: LGHDT, YNNKEL (reference sequence). CDR3 sequence reads: CASSLAHEQFF. CDR3 nucleotide sequence: TGTGCCAGCAGCCTGGCCCATGAGCAGTTCTTC.

This clone came up once. This chain connects TRBV19 to TRBJ2-1; no clear D gene. The CDR3 sequence is 13 residues long. V dropped 4 bases and J dropped 4 bases, with 8 bases sitting between them. Germline assignment: CDR1 LNHDA and CDR2 SQIVND (reference sequence). CDR3 DNA sequence: TGTGCCAGTAGTAAAATAAGTTACAATGAGCAGTTCTTC. This encodes CASSKISYNEQFF.

The J gene is TRBJ2-1, the V gene TRBV24-1; the D gene could be TRBD1 or TRBD2 (5 bases each). V was shortened by 9 bases and J by 3 bases, with 8 bases between the two germline ends. Germline CDR1 reads KGHDR; CDR2 reads SFDVKD. This CDR3 is built from 12 residues. CDR3 amino acids: CATGGGYNEQFF. DNA of the CDR3: TGTGCCACCGGTGGGGGCTACAATGAGCAGTTCTTC.